A selection of T cell receptor beta chains follows, all from one sample in a study of blood T cell repertoires in COVID-19. TCRdb's table, derived via immunoSEQ multiplex PCR, lists solely in-frame clones and lacks some. Found here are 150,000 or so clones, 90% to 95% of them singletons; the top ten hold less than 2%. Material for sequencing was peripheral blood. The source of these receptors is a woman aged 55-70 years with COVID-19, enrolled during active disease. Both conserved end residues are part of each CDR3. Each record gives: clone size, D gene, J gene, V gene, CDR3 DNA, CDR3 protein. The D gene is left open where the match is weak. Size is omitted from some rows. Given values are once, few, many or a class for expanded clones.

- TRBD1 TRBJ1-5 TRBV6-2/TRBV6-3 TGTGCCAGCAGCACAGGGGGCCCCTCGAATCAGCCCCAGCATTTT CASSTGGPSNQPQHF
- TRBD1 TRBJ1-4 TRBV2 TGTGCCAGCAGTACCGGACAGGGCAATCCCTCTCATGAAAAACTGTTTTTT CASSTGQGNPSHEKLFF
once - TRBJ2-3 TRBV6-5 TGTGCCAGCAGTAGAGCTGGAGGCACAGATACGCAGTATTTT CASSRAGGTDTQYF
- - TRBJ2-5 TRBV5-1 TGCGCCAGCAGCTTGACGGGGGAAGAGACCCAGTACTTC CASSLTGEETQYF
- - TRBJ1-5 TRBV9 TGTGCCAGCAGCCCCTCCATTAGTCAGCCCCAGCATTTT CASSPSISQPQHF
- - TRBJ1-1 TRBV4-1 TGCGCCAGCAGCCAAGTCCGGGATCCGAACACTGAAGCTTTCTTT CASSQVRDPNTEAFF
- TRBD1 TRBJ1-2 TRBV7-9 TGTGCCAGCAGCTTAAGGGACAGGGGAGGAAATGGCTACACCTTC CASSLRDRGGNGYTF
- TRBD2 TRBJ2-1 TRBV4-2 TGTGCCAGCAGCCAGCTAGCGGGGGCCGGGAATGAGCAGTTCTTC CASSQLAGAGNEQFF
- - TRBJ1-1 TRBV5-1 TGCGCCAGCAGCTCCCCGGACAGAGGGGGTGAAGCTTTCTTT CASSSPDRGGEAFF
- - TRBJ2-7 TRBV7-2 TGTGCCAGCAGCTTAGCAGTTGCGGTGAATTTAGCCCTCTCCTACGAGCAGTACTTC CASSLAVAVNLALSYEQYF
- TRBD2 TRBJ2-7 TRBV18 TGTGCCAGCTCACTCACCGGGACAGGGAGACTAGCGGGGGACGAGCAGTACTTC CASSLTGTGRLAGDEQYF
- - TRBJ1-1 TRBV7-8 TGTGCCAGCAGCCTAGCCAGGGGCGGAAACACTGAAGCTTTCTTT CASSLARGGNTEAFF
- - TRBJ1-5 TRBV7-2 TGTGCCAGCAGCTCCCGCCAGGGACACCAGCCCCAGCATTTT CASSSRQGHQPQHF
- - TRBJ2-3 TRBV18 TGTGCCAGCTCACCACCGAGACTTGATACGCAGTATTTT CASSPPRLDTQYF
- - TRBJ1-2 TRBV2 TGTGCCAGCAGCACCACCAGGCAGGGCCCGGATGGCTACACCTTC CASSTTRQGPDGYTF
few - TRBJ1-5 TRBV6-5 TGTGCCAGCTATGGACAGAAGGGTCAGCCCCAGCATTTT CASYGQKGQPQHF
- - TRBJ1-6 TRBV7-2 TGTGCCAGCAGCACCGGACAGCAAAGGAGCTCCTATAATTCACCCCTCCACTTT CASSTGQQRSSYNSPLHF
- - TRBJ2-7 TRBV2 TGTGCCAGCCGCGGGTACGGAATCTCCTACGAGCAGTACTTC CASRGYGISYEQYF
- - TRBJ1-1 TRBV6-5 TGTGCCAGCAGTTACTCGATTGGTGCGACTGAAGCTTTCTTT CASSYSIGATEAFF
- TRBD1 TRBJ1-5 TRBV29-1 TGCAGCGTTGTCGCCGGGACAGGGGGAACTAGTCAGCCCCAGCATTTT CSVVAGTGGTSQPQHF
once - TRBJ2-7 TRBV7-2 TGTGCCAGCAGCCGTTTGGGGGGGCTCTATGACGAGCAGTACTTC CASSRLGGLYDEQYF
- - TRBJ2-2 TRBV7-2 TGTGCCAGCACCGACAGGATGGACACCGGGGAGCTGTTTTTT CASTDRMDTGELFF
- TRBD1 TRBJ1-2 TRBV3-1/TRBV3-2 TGTGCCAGCAGCTACAGGGGTGACTATGGCTACACCTTC CASSYRGDYGYTF
- - TRBJ2-2 TRBV19 TGTGCCAGTAGTATCAGAGCGTCTAGCCAAGGGGAGCTGTTTTTT CASSIRASSQGELFF
- TRBD1 TRBJ1-2 TRBV5-4 TGTGCCAGCAGCCTCACAGGGGGCTCTGGCTACACCTTC CASSLTGGSGYTF
- - TRBJ2-5 TRBV6-5 TGTGCCAGCAGGGAGGCGGCCAATTCACAAGAGACCCAGTACTTC CASREAANSQETQYF
- - TRBJ1-1 TRBV5-6 TGTGCCAGCAGATCAGGGTACTCCACGAACACTGAAGCTTTCTTT CASRSGYSTNTEAFF
- - TRBJ1-2 TRBV6-6 TGTGCCAGCACCTCAATGTTTTTGAGCTCAAGCTACACCTTC CASTSMFLSSSYTF
- - TRBJ1-5 TRBV18 TGTGCCAGCTCACCCGACAGGTATAATCAGCCCCAGCATTTT CASSPDRYNQPQHF
- - TRBJ1-5 TRBV29-1 TGCAGCGTTGCCAGGGGTGGAAATCAGCCCCAGCATTTT CSVARGGNQPQHF
- - TRBJ1-1 TRBV4-2 TGTGCCAGCAGCCCGGGGGGAATGAACACTGAAGCTTTCTTT CASSPGGMNTEAFF
- - TRBJ2-2 TRBV7-2 TGTGCCAGCAGCCCCAGACTACGCACCGGGGAGCTGTTTTTT CASSPRLRTGELFF
- TRBD1 TRBJ1-1 TRBV5-1 TGCGCCAGCAGCTTGGGCGGGACAGGGTGGAACACTGAAGCTTTCTTT CASSLGGTGWNTEAFF
- - TRBJ1-1 TRBV28 TGTGCCAGCAGTGTGGGAGGGGTGAAGGAAGCTTTCTTT CASSVGGVKEAFF
- - TRBJ1-4 TRBV19 TGTGCCAGTAGTGGACGAGAACAGGGCACAACTAATGAAAAACTGTTTTTT CASSGREQGTTNEKLFF
- - TRBJ1-5 TRBV4-3 TGCGCCAGCAGCCAAGTTTTTCCAGGGAACAGCAATCAGCCCCAGCATTTT CASSQVFPGNSNQPQHF
few - TRBJ1-1 TRBV5-4 TGTGCCAGCAGCTTGGCAGGTGATAACACTGAAGCTTTCTTT CASSLAGDNTEAFF
- TRBD1 TRBJ1-6 TRBV2 TGTGCCAGCTGCAGACAGGGGTATTATGATTCACCCCTCCACTTT CASCRQGYYDSPLHF
- TRBD1 TRBJ1-5 TRBV19 TGTGCCAGTAGTATGGGACAGGCCATTGGGCCCCAGCATTTT CASSMGQAIGPQHF
- - TRBJ2-7 TRBV9 TGTGCCAGCAGCCTATACTCCTACGAGCAGTACTTC CASSLYSYEQYF
- TRBD2 TRBJ2-1 TRBV9 TGTGCCAGCAGCGCCACTAGCGGGGGCTCCTACAATGAGCAGTTCTTC CASSATSGGSYNEQFF
- - TRBJ2-1 TRBV10-1 TGCGCCAGCGAGGCGGAACTCCTTGCCTTCTCCTACAATGAGCAGTTCTTC CASEAELLAFSYNEQFF
once - TRBJ2-1 TRBV29-1 TGCAGCATCCTACAGGGTGAGCAGTTCTTC CSILQGEQFF
- TRBD2 TRBJ2-3 TRBV6-5 TGTGCCAGCGGACAGTTCGGGAGGGCGTATTTT CASGQFGRAYF
- TRBD1 TRBJ2-7 TRBV11-1 TGTGCCAGCAGACGTCCCGGGACAGGTTCCTACGAGCAGTACTTC CASRRPGTGSYEQYF
- - TRBJ1-3 TRBV9 TGTGCCAGCGGCCAACAAGTTTCTGGAAACACCATATATTTT CASGQQVSGNTIYF
- TRBD1 TRBJ1-1 TRBV6-5 TGTGCCAGCATCGAGACCCACAGGGGGCAGAGTGAAGCTTTCTTT CASIETHRGQSEAFF
- TRBD1 TRBJ2-3 TRBV4-3 TGCGCCAGCAGCCAGGACAGGCGCACAGATACGCAGTATTTT CASSQDRRTDTQYF
- - TRBJ2-1 TRBV4-1 TGCGCCAGCAGCCTCACGGTAGGGGGGGCCTACAATGAGCAGTTCTTC CASSLTVGGAYNEQFF
once - TRBJ1-3 TRBV24-1 TGTGCCACCAGTGACAGGGGTTCTGGAAACACCATATATTTT CATSDRGSGNTIYF
- - TRBJ1-3 TRBV19 TGTGCCACCACAGAGAATTCTGGAAACACCATATATTTT CATTENSGNTIYF
- - TRBJ1-1 TRBV7-3 TGTGCCAGCAGCGCGGGCGCCCACACTGAAGCTTTCTTT CASSAGAHTEAFF
- - TRBJ2-6 TRBV11-2 TGTGCCAGCAGCTTACAGGGTTCTGGGGCCAACGTCCTGACTTTC CASSLQGSGANVLTF
- TRBD1 TRBJ2-2 TRBV19 TGTGCCAGTAGTATAGGGGACAGGCTCACGGTCAGGGAGCTGTTTTTT CASSIGDRLTVRELFF
- - TRBJ1-3 TRBV19 TGTGCCAGTAGGGCAGGGTATTCTGGAAACACCATATATTTT CASRAGYSGNTIYF
once - TRBJ1-2 TRBV12-3/TRBV12-4 TGTGCCAGCAGTCGAGGACAGAGCTATGGCTACACCTTC CASSRGQSYGYTF
- - TRBJ1-2 TRBV6-6 TGTGCCAGCAGTACCTCCTCGGGGAGTGGGGGCTACACCTTC CASSTSSGSGGYTF
- TRBD1 TRBJ1-1 TRBV7-9 TGTGCCAGCAGAAATCCCAGGGGGTTCGAAGCTTTCTTT CASRNPRGFEAFF
- - TRBJ1-1 TRBV6-5 TGTGCCAGCAGTCCCGGCGCAGGTTCTCACACTGAAGCTTTCTTT CASSPGAGSHTEAFF